The 24 T cell receptor beta chains listed next were all sequenced from one sample in a study of monozygotic twins with inflammatory bowel disease. Reprocessing the 5' RACE reads, TCRdb reports a single entry for every CDR3 protein and omits DNA. The specimen's table records some 170,000 distinct CDR3 sequences. Input material: blood. These receptors originate from a human donor with ulcerative colitis or Crohn's disease, or a healthy co-twin of an affected twin (not recorded which).

V and J are TRBV2 and TRBJ1-2. Germline values: CDR1 SNHLY, CDR2 FYNNEI. This CDR3 contains 13 residues. The CDR3 loop is CASSEGPRFGYTF.

V is TRBV12-3 or TRBV12-4 and J is TRBJ2-3; TCRdb selects TRBD1, and the lack of DNA leaves this call unchecked. The CDR3 loop spans 17 amino acids. The CDR3 loop is CASSSGRRGTSTDTQYF.

V is TRBV25-1 and J is TRBJ1-2. Germline V gives CDR1 MGHDK, CDR2 SYGVNS. CDR3 length: 13 residues. CDR3 residues: CASSEYSDYGYTF.

This chain connects TRBV7-9 to TRBJ1-6. The CDR3 runs 17 residues. Germline V gene lookup returns CDR1 SEHNR and CDR2 FQNEAQ (reference sequence). The CDR3 region is CASSLVADSSYNSPLHF.

This chain uses TRBV12-3 or TRBV12-4 with TRBJ1-6. This CDR3 comprises 16 residues. The CDR3 spells CASSLKLSSYNSPLHF.

This chain links TRBV27 with TRBJ2-2; TCRdb reports TRBD1, a call that lacks DNA to check it against. Per the germline V gene, CDR1 is MNHEY and CDR2 is SMNVEV (reference sequence). This CDR3 region has 21 residues. The CDR3 loop reads CASSFRTGGFTTKDAAGKLFF.

This chain links TRBV5-6 with TRBJ2-7. This CDR3 region has 14 residues. Germline V gives CDR1 SGHDT, CDR2 YYEEEE. This CDR3 is CASSFIGFGYEQYF.

The genes are TRBV6-2 or TRBV6-3 and TRBJ1-5; the D call from TCRdb, TRBD1, cannot be confirmed without DNA. Germline V lookup: CDR1 MNHEY, CDR2 SVGEGT. The CDR3 has 13 residues. Here the CDR3 reads CAISRTANQPQHF.

The rearrangement links TRBV5-1 to TRBJ1-1; there is no DNA to check the TCRdb D call of TRBD1. The CDR3 is 18 amino acids. Germline V gives CDR1 SGHRS, CDR2 YFSETQ. The CDR3 loop is CASSPNTGTGGGNTEAFF.

The chain uses TRBV6-1 and TRBJ2-5; TCRdb designates TRBD1, a call that cannot be tested without DNA. The CDR3 runs to 16 residues. The germline CDR1 and CDR2 sequences are MNHNS and SASEGT. The CDR3: CASSEIGQSEGETQYF.

The chain links TRBV7-9 to TRBJ2-7; TCRdb's D call of TRBD1 is untestable without DNA. The CDR3 totals 16 residues. From germline, CDR1 is SEHNR and CDR2 FQNEAQ (reference sequence). The CDR3 loop is CASSQGAFKQTYEQYF.

This CDR3 reads CASSSGTGGYEQYF. V and J are TRBV28 and TRBJ2-7; the D call of TRBD1 rests on TCRdb alone, since no DNA is present to check it. This CDR3 has 14 amino acids. In germline, CDR1 is MDHEN, CDR2 SYDVKM. The full variable domain, its missing parts supplied by reference TRBV28 and TRBJ2-7, is DVKVTQSSRYLVKRTGEKVFLECVQDMDHENMFWYRQDPGLGLRLIYFSYDVKMKEKGDIPEGYSVSREKKERFSLILESASTNQTSMYLCASSSGTGGYEQYFGPGTRLTVT.

This rearrangement joins TRBV5-1 to TRBJ2-1; TCRdb selects TRBD2, and the lack of DNA leaves this call unchecked. Germline V gives CDR1 SGHRS, CDR2 YFSETQ. The CDR3 extends over 18 amino acids. The chain's CDR3 is CASNSAGGPGSSYNEQFF.

This chain joins TRBV4-1 and TRBJ2-4; TCRdb calls TRBD1, which cannot be checked without DNA. There are 16 residues in the CDR3. Germline CDR1 reads MGHRA; CDR2 reads YSYEKL. CDR3 residues: CASSQGGGIGANIQYF.

CDR3 protein: CSARDIWPAGGNADTEAFF. The rearrangement uses TRBV20-1 and TRBJ1-1; the D call from TCRdb, TRBD1, cannot be confirmed without DNA. The CDR3 is 19 residues long. Germline CDR1 reads DFQATT; CDR2 reads SNEGSKA (reference sequence).

V and J are TRBV7-2 and TRBJ2-7; TCRdb proposes TRBD2, but this gene call is untestable without DNA. The length of the CDR3 is 14 residues. Looked up from germline, CDR1 is SGHTA and CDR2 is FQGNSA. The CDR3 loop is CASSLHWTLYEQYF.

The chain uses TRBV20-1 and TRBJ1-2. Per germline, CDR1 DFQATT and CDR2 SNEGSKA (reference sequence). There are 15 residues in the CDR3. This chain's CDR3 is CSARDFRQGDYGYTF.

The chain is built from TRBV7-2 and TRBJ2-1; without DNA, the TCRdb call of TRBD1 cannot be checked. CDR3 size: 17 residues. CDR1 is SGHTA and CDR2 is FQGNSA in the germline V gene. This chain's CDR3 is CASSLRPGAAAGNEQFF.

V gene TRBV7-2 combines with J gene TRBJ2-7; TCRdb gives TRBD2 as the D gene, but with no DNA this cannot be confirmed. The CDR3 extends over 15 amino acids. Germline V CDR1 and CDR2: SGHTA, FQGNSA. The CDR3 protein is CASSLRRGLEAEQYF.

The V and J genes are TRBV20-1 and TRBJ2-7; TCRdb lists TRBD1, though no DNA is available to test this call. The CDR3 covers 14 residues. Germline values: CDR1 DFQATT, CDR2 SNEGSKA (reference sequence). The CDR3 sequence: CSARGGDRAYEQYF.

The V call is TRBV24-1, the J call TRBJ2-3; checking the TCRdb D call of TRBD1 is not possible without DNA. CDR3 length: 17 amino acids. Germline V lookup: CDR1 KGHDR, CDR2 SFDVKD. The chain's CDR3 is CATSDLPNRDGTDTQYF.

The chain carries TRBV5-1 and TRBJ1-1; absent DNA, TCRdb's TRBD1 call cannot be checked. The CDR3 extends over 14 amino acids. From germline, CDR1 is SGHRS and CDR2 YFSETQ. The CDR3 sequence is CASSFAGRSAEAFF.

V and J are TRBV28 and TRBJ2-3; TCRdb designates TRBD1, a call that cannot be tested without DNA. This CDR3 comprises 15 residues. CDR1 and CDR2 from the germline V gene are MDHEN and SYDVKM. The CDR3 region is CASSLAPDTADTQYF.

The gene calls are TRBV15 and TRBJ1-1; TCRdb reports TRBD1, a call that lacks DNA to check it against. The germline CDR1 and CDR2 sequences are LNHNV and YYDKDF (reference sequence). The CDR3 is 15 amino acids. The CDR3 protein is CATSRVEGGSTEAFF.